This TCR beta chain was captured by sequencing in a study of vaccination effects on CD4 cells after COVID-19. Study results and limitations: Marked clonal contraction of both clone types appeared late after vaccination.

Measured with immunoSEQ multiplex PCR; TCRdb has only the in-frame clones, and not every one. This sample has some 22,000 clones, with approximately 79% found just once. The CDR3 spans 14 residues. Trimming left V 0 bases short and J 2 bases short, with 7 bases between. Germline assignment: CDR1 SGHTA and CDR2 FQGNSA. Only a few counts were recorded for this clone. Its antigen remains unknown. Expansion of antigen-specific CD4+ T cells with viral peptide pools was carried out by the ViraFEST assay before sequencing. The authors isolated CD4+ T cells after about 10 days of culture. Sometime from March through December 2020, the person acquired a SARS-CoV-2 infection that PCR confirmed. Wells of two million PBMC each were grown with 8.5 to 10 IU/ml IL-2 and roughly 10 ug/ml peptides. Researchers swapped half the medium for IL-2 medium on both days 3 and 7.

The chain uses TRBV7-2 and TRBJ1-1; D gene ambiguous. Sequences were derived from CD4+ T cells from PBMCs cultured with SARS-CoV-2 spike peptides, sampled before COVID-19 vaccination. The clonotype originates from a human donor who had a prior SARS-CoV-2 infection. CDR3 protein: CASSLAGINTEAFF. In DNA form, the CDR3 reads TGTGCCAGCAGCTTAGCAGGGATAAACACTGAAGCTTTCTTT. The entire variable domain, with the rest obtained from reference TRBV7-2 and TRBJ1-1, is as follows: GAGVSQSPSNKVTEKGKDVELRCDPISGHTALYWYRQSLGQGLEFLIYFQGNSAPDKSGLPSDRFSAERTGGSVSTLTIQRTQQEDSAVYLCASSLAGINTEAFFGQGTRLTVV.